The rows below give T cell receptor beta chains drawn from one sample of a study of CD8 T cells in Susac syndrome. TCRdb re-derived calls from the immunoSEQ multiplex PCR reads in MiXCR, one entry per CDR3 protein. Altogether approximately 94,000 distinct CDR3 sequences are present, approximately 95% being singletons, with the ten largest covering around 0.3%. Sequencing was performed on CD8+ T cells from PBMCs. The receptors derive from a human donor with Susac syndrome. Both conserved end residues are part of each CDR3. A D gene is named only where the DNA matches it firmly. For some rows the clone size is stated as once, few or many, or as a class when expanded; others skip it.

>NA|TRBJ1-2|NA|TRBV3-1
CASSQQGVNYGYTF
TGTGCCAGCAGCCAACAGGGCGTAAACTATGGCTACACCTTC
>NA|TRBJ2-7|NA|TRBV5-1
CASSFISHEVEQYF
TGCGCCAGCAGCTTTATTTCTCATGAGGTCGAGCAGTACTTC
>NA|TRBJ2-1|NA|TRBV9
CASSVEGGNEQFF
TGTGCCAGCAGCGTAGAGGGGGGCAATGAGCAGTTCTTC
>NA|TRBJ2-3|NA|TRBV20-1
CSAYGGDTQYF
TGCAGTGCTTACGGGGGAGATACGCAGTATTTT
>once|TRBJ2-2|NA|TRBV20-1
CSASTNTGELFF
TGCAGTGCTTCTACCAACACCGGGGAGCTGTTTTTT
>NA|TRBJ2-5|NA|TRBV5-1
CASSLEGPQETQYF
TGCGCCAGCAGCTTGGAGGGACCACAAGAGACCCAGTACTTC
>NA|TRBJ2-7|NA|TRBV3-1
CASSQDALPYEQYF
TGTGCCAGCAGCCAAGATGCCCTACCCTACGAGCAGTACTTC
>NA|TRBJ2-6|NA|TRBV19
CASTPRGISGANVLTF
TGTGCCAGTACTCCCCGGGGGATCTCTGGGGCCAACGTCCTGACTTTC
>once|TRBJ2-7|NA|TRBV20-1
CSARKLGGNTYEQYF
TGCAGTGCTAGAAAACTTGGGGGGAACACCTACGAGCAGTACTTC
>NA|TRBJ1-5|NA|TRBV11-2
CASSLAVSNQPQHF
TGTGCCAGCAGCTTAGCGGTTAGCAATCAGCCCCAGCATTTT
>NA|TRBJ2-7|TRBD2|TRBV6-1
CASRSAGLAGGPSSYEQYF
TGTGCCAGCAGATCCGCGGGGCTAGCGGGAGGCCCGAGCTCCTACGAGCAGTACTTC
>NA|TRBJ2-7|TRBD2|TRBV20-1
CSAPGLVNYEQYF
TGCAGTGCCCCGGGACTAGTGAACTACGAGCAGTACTTC